This entry lists 11 T cell receptor beta chains sequenced from one sample in a study of cytomegalovirus exposure and HLA in healthy donors. Primers: 60 Vbeta forward and 13 Jbeta reverse. Sequencing used immunoSEQ multiplex PCR; TCRdb keeps in-frame clones, though not all of them. The sample lists 90,000 or so clones; roughly 69% were seen once. The sample consisted of PBMCs. The receptors shown here come from a man aged 45-65 years in good health and CMV-seronegative.

V usage is TRBV4-2 and J usage is TRBJ1-5; D perhaps matches TRBD1 (5 bases). V lost 2 bases and J lost 9, with 14 bases in between. Germline lookup yields CDR1 LGHNA and CDR2 YNFKEQ. The CDR3 is 14 amino acids. The CDR3 DNA follows: TGTGCCAGCAGCCAAATGACAGAGGCCAGGCCCCAGCATTTT. Protein: CASSQMTEARPQHF.

Here the CDR3 reads CASSLGQGGSQETQYF. CDR3 sequence (DNA): TGTGCCAGCAGCCTAGGACAGGGGGGCTCTCAAGAGACCCAGTACTTC. The V gene is TRBV5-6, the J gene TRBJ2-5, with 10 bases matching TRBD1. CDR3 size: 16 residues. The germline gives CDR1 SGHDT, CDR2 YYEEEE. With V trimmed by 4 bases and J by 2 bases, 8 bases remained unmatched.

The chain is built from TRBV18 and TRBJ2-5; 10 positions agree with TRBD1. CDR3 size: 13 residues. Germline-derived CDR1 and CDR2 are KGHSH and LQKENI. V lost 6 bases to trimming and J lost 5 bases; unmatched junction nucleotides: 3. The chain's CDR3 is CASSGTGDETQYF. The CDR3 nucleotides read TGTGCCAGCTCGGGGACAGGGGACGAGACCCAGTACTTC.

The chain has TRBV21-1 and TRBJ2-7; TRBD2 is taken as the D call from the table, unchecked against the DNA. TRBV21-1 is tagged as a pseudogene. The CDR3 totals 20 residues. In nucleotides, the CDR3 is TGTGCCAGCAGCAAAGGAGGACTCGAGGGAGGGGTCGACCGGCATTACGAGCAGTACGTC. Its translation is CASSKGGLEGGVDRHYEQYV.

The chain uses TRBV29-1 and TRBJ1-2; D perhaps matches TRBD1 (5 bases). Per germline, CDR1 SQVTM and CDR2 ANQGSEA. The CDR3 is 13 residues long. The germline V and J ends were trimmed by 1 base and 4 bases, with 10 bases remaining between them. The CDR3 spells CSVEVSRGYGYTF. CDR3 nucleotides: TGCAGCGTTGAAGTGAGTAGGGGCTATGGCTACACCTTC.

This sequence joins TRBV6-5 and TRBJ1-5; D gene unclear. V was shortened by 6 bases and J by 4 bases, with 13 bases between the two germline ends. In germline, CDR1 is MNHEY, CDR2 SVGAGI. The CDR3 spans 14 residues. CDR3 sequence (DNA): TGTGCCAGCAGGCGGGGTTGGGGTAATCAGCCCCAGCATTTT. Its protein product is CASRRGWGNQPQHF.

This clone appeared once. This chain uses TRBV30 with TRBJ2-7; D uncertain. Germline CDR1 and CDR2: GTSNPN and SVGIG (reference sequence). CDR3 length equals 11 residues. The V end was cut by 2 bases, the J end by 3 bases, with 5 bases between. The CDR3 loop is CAWSRLYEQYF. Written as DNA, the CDR3 is TGTGCCTGGAGTCGACTCTACGAGCAGTACTTC.

The V call is TRBV29-1, the J call TRBJ1-1, with D perhaps matching TRBD1 (5 bases). The CDR3 sequence is 15 residues long. Germline V gene data show CDR1 as SQVTM and CDR2 as ANQGSEA. V was shortened by 7 bases and J by 0 bases, with 18 bases between the two germline ends. CDR3 region: CSAWGEGEVNTEAFF. CDR3 DNA sequence: TGCAGCGCTTGGGGGGAAGGGGAGGTGAACACTGAAGCTTTCTTT.

This clone was detected only a few times. The gene calls are TRBV2 and TRBJ2-6, with a tentative D call TRBD2 (5 bases). With 2 bases removed from V and 4 bases from J, the gap between germline ends came to 9 bases. The CDR3 is 15 amino acids. CDR1 and CDR2 from the germline V gene are SNHLY and FYNNEI. The CDR3 loop is CASSETGTGANVLTF. CDR3 bases: TGTGCCAGCAGTGAAACGGGAACCGGGGCCAACGTCCTGACTTTC.

The chain carries TRBV4-3 and TRBJ2-1; TRBD1 is a possible D gene (5 bases). Germline assignment: CDR1 LGHNA and CDR2 YSLEER. CDR3 length: 13 residues. V lost 0 bases, J lost 12 bases, and 12 bases lay in between. The CDR3 sequence: CASSQDHRRRQFF. CDR3 nucleotide sequence: TGCGCCAGCAGCCAAGATCACAGGAGAAGGCAGTTCTTC.

There are a few counts of this clone. V is TRBV9 and J is TRBJ2-1; 8 bases agree with TRBD1. J gave up 5 bases and V 1 base, and 5 bases lay outside the gene matches. The germline V gene encodes CDR1 SGDLS and CDR2 YYNGEE. The CDR3 has 15 residues. The CDR3 coding sequence is TGTGCCAGCAGCGTATCCGGACAGGGCAACAATGAGCAGTTCTTC. This encodes CASSVSGQGNNEQFF.